This TCR beta chain derives from a study of neurological immune-mediated disorders. Germline CDR1 and CDR2: DFQATT and SNEGSKA (reference sequence). Trimming left V 3 bases short and J 0 bases short, with 6 bases between. This CDR3 has 14 residues. Study-wide results and limits: There were no CDR3 amino acid sequences shared by expanded clones across subjects, a result suggesting private repertoires in all groups. While HTLV-1-associated myelopathy showed the greatest TCR clonal expansion, multiple sclerosis showed the least, falling below healthy controls.

The cDNA was generated by 5'RACE with 10-nucleotide random UMIs. TCRdb re-analysed the 5' RACE reads in MiXCR, keeping a single row per CDR3 protein. Altogether 70,000 to 90,000 distinct CDR3 sequences are present, around 4.6% being singletons, with the ten largest covering about 2%. This clonotype was detected ten times or more. Its antigen is still unknown. The unsorted libraries were prepared from 2 million PBMCs (stored at -80 C). J is TRBJ1-6 and V is TRBV20-1; D not resolved. The sample was PBMCs. The TCR was taken from a woman between 25 and 40 years old with multiple sclerosis. In DNA, the CDR3 is TGCAGTGCTAGCGATCTCTCCTATAATTCACCCCTCCACTTT. Protein sequence: CSASDLSYNSPLHF.